The next 32 T cell receptor beta chains were all read from a single sample in a study of blood T cell repertoires in COVID-19. Assay: immunoSEQ multiplex PCR; the TCRdb copy retains only in-frame clones and omits some. The sample has more than 35,000 clones, about four fifths seen once. Sequencing was done on a sample of peripheral blood. These TCRs come from a woman aged 80 or over with acute or convalescent COVID-19.

The genes are TRBV19 and TRBJ1-5, with 10 positions matching TRBD1. The CDR3 loop spans 18 amino acids. Germline values: CDR1 LNHDA, CDR2 SQIVND (reference sequence). V trimming: 3 bases; J trimming: 7 bases; junction bases outside the gene matches: 15. The CDR3 region has the DNA TGTGCCAGTAGTATTACGGACAGGGGGGTCGGGTTGAACCAGCCCCAGCATTTT. As protein: CASSITDRGVGLNQPQHF.

The chain carries TRBV15 and TRBJ1-1; D ambiguous. The germline gives CDR1 LNHNV, CDR2 YYDKDF (reference sequence). V was shortened by 5 bases and J by 1 base, with 8 bases between the two germline ends. This CDR3 has 13 residues. The CDR3: CATSLSPNTEAFF. CDR3 nucleotide sequence: TGTGCCACCAGCTTGAGCCCGAACACTGAAGCTTTCTTT.

The chain couples TRBV6-4 to TRBJ1-1; 7 nucleotides match TRBD1. Per germline, CDR1 MRHNA and CDR2 SNTAGT. The CDR3 is 15 amino acids. With V trimmed by 6 bases and J by 0 bases, 7 bases remained unmatched. Here the CDR3 reads CASRERDSMNTEAFF. DNA of the CDR3: TGTGCCAGCAGGGAAAGGGACAGCATGAACACTGAAGCTTTCTTT.

The V gene is TRBV5-1, the J gene TRBJ2-1; 9 nucleotides match TRBD2. The CDR3 is 16 residues long. Losses at the gene ends were 0 bases for V and 7 bases for J; bases not matched to a gene: 8. Germline V lookup: CDR1 SGHRS, CDR2 YFSETQ. CDR3 DNA sequence: TGCGCCAGCAGCTTGGCCGGCGGGGGGGCCATGAATGAGCAGTTCTTC. Protein sequence: CASSLAGGGAMNEQFF.

The V gene is TRBV6-5, the J gene TRBJ1-1; a possible D gene is TRBD1 (5 bases). The V gene lost 5 bases and the J gene lost 11 bases, with 18 bases spanning the gap. Per germline, CDR1 MNHEY and CDR2 SVGAGI. There are 13 residues in the CDR3. The CDR3 protein is CASSREGLDNAFF. In DNA form, the CDR3 reads TGTGCCAGCAGTCGGGAGGGGTTGGATAACGCTTTCTTT.

The rearrangement uses TRBV25-1 and TRBJ1-1; no definite D call. V was pared by 7 bases and J by 8 bases, with 20 bases between. CDR3 size: 14 residues. The germline CDR1 and CDR2 sequences are MGHDK and SYGVNS. The CDR3 region has the DNA TGTGCCAGCAACTCGATAAGCGGACGCGGGGAAGCTTTCTTT. Translating gives CASNSISGRGEAFF.

The V call is TRBV4-1, the J call TRBJ1-1; D is unclear. Germline V gene data show CDR1 as MGHRA and CDR2 as YSYEKL. This CDR3 contains 16 residues. The V end was cut by 1 base, the J end by 6 bases, with 18 bases between. CDR3: CASSQVGRRSFAEAFF. In DNA form, the CDR3 reads TGCGCCAGCAGCCAAGTAGGCCGCAGGTCGTTCGCTGAAGCTTTCTTT.

The V call is TRBV19, the J call TRBJ2-1, with 11 bases lining up with TRBD1. CDR3 length: 17 amino acids. Germline values: CDR1 LNHDA, CDR2 SQIVND (reference sequence). With 4 bases clipped from V and 4 bases from J, the junction kept 9 bases outside the gene matches. The chain's CDR3 is CASSRAGGQGGYNEQFF. DNA for the CDR3: TGTGCCAGTAGTAGGGCCGGGGGACAGGGGGGGTACAATGAGCAGTTCTTC.

This clone occurred once. This chain uses TRBV27 with TRBJ2-1; 11 nucleotides agree with TRBD2. CDR3 length: 14 residues. Germline V CDR1 and CDR2: MNHEY, SMNVEV (reference sequence). V was pared by 6 bases and J by 8 bases, with 6 bases of the junction left unmatched. The CDR3 DNA is TGTGCCAGCAGCTTAGCGGGGGGGCGACATGAGCAGTTCTTC. This sequence encodes CASSLAGGRHEQFF.

Notes on this clone: Other DNA sequences within the sample encode an identical CDR3. The chain recombines TRBV6-2 or TRBV6-3 with TRBJ1-5; D uncertain. Trimming took 0 bases from V and 5 from J, leaving 5 bases between them. The CDR3 is 13 residues long. Germline CDR1 MNHEY, CDR2 SVGEGT. CDR3 DNA sequence: TGTGCCAGCAGTTACTCGAGGGATCAGCCCCAGCATTTT. Translation gives CASSYSRDQPQHF.

This rearrangement joins TRBV19 to TRBJ1-1; TRBD1 is a possible D gene (5 bases). Per the germline V gene, CDR1 is LNHDA and CDR2 is SQIVND (reference sequence). CDR3 length: 14 amino acids. Trimming left V 8 bases short and J 2 bases short, with 15 bases between. CDR3 amino acids: CASGGRQSNTEAFF. The CDR3, as DNA: TGTGCCAGTGGGGGGAGACAGTCAAACACTGAAGCTTTCTTT.

This clone was seen once. The rearrangement joins TRBV28 to TRBJ2-7, with 11 bases identical to TRBD2. CDR1 is MDHEN, CDR2 SYDVKM, per germline. J was trimmed by 5 bases and V by 2 bases; bases with no gene match: 11. The CDR3 covers 17 residues. The CDR3 loop reads CASSLPGFSGGAHEQYF. CDR3 DNA: TGTGCCAGCAGTTTACCCGGGTTTAGCGGGGGGGCCCACGAGCAGTACTTC.

This rearrangement joins TRBV7-9 to TRBJ2-3, with 7 bases matching TRBD1. The V and J ends lost 5 bases and 2 bases, in that order; junction bases with no gene match: 7. Germline V CDR1 and CDR2: SEHNR, FQNEAQ (reference sequence). The CDR3 contains 15 residues. DNA for the CDR3: TGTGCCAGCAGCCCCACAGGGGCGATCACAGATACGCAGTATTTT. Protein sequence: CASSPTGAITDTQYF.

The chain is built from TRBV7-2 and TRBJ1-6; 7 nucleotides match TRBD1. The CDR3 sequence is 14 residues long. V shed 5 bases and J 6 bases; nucleotides not matched to a gene: 4. Germline-derived CDR1 and CDR2 are SGHTA and FQGNSA. CDR3 amino acids: CASSPGTVNSPLHF. The CDR3 DNA reads as TGTGCCAGCAGCCCCGGGACAGTTAATTCACCCCTCCACTTT.

V gene TRBV6-5 combines with J gene TRBJ1-1; perhaps TRBD1 as D (6 bases). This CDR3 has 13 amino acids. Between the trimmed V and J ends, which lost 8 bases and 3 bases, there was a span of 13 bases. Per the germline V gene, CDR1 is MNHEY and CDR2 is SVGAGI. CDR3 residues: CASDRQEDTEAFF. In nucleotides, the CDR3 is TGTGCCAGCGACCGACAGGAGGACACTGAAGCTTTCTTT.

The chain recombines TRBV7-8 with TRBJ1-2; D is possibly TRBD1 (5 bases). Between the trimmed V and J ends, which lost 1 base and 1 base, there was a span of 13 bases. The germline CDR1 and CDR2 sequences are SGHVS and FQNEAQ. This CDR3 spans 16 amino acids. The CDR3 spells CASSLVAGELNYGYTF. The CDR3 coding sequence is TGTGCCAGCAGCTTAGTAGCGGGGGAACTTAACTATGGCTACACCTTC.

The table lists this clone with a few counts. The genes are TRBV3-1 (or the pseudogene TRBV3-2) and TRBJ1-4; no clear D gene. The CDR3 sequence is 15 residues long. Trimming cost V 2 bases and J 5 bases, with 12 bases left between them. Germline lookup yields CDR1 LGHDT and CDR2 YNNKEL (reference sequence). CDR3 in DNA: TGTGCCAGCAGCCAAACCTCGATGGGCAATGAAAAACTGTTTTTT. This translates into CASSQTSMGNEKLFF.

This chain links TRBV7-2 with TRBJ1-5; D gene ambiguous. V lost 3 bases and J 7 bases, leaving 13 bases between the germline ends. Germline V gene data show CDR1 as SGHTA and CDR2 as FQGNSA. The CDR3 sequence is 14 residues long. In nucleotides, the CDR3 is TGTGCCAGCAGCTTTTCCGGCCCGGGACAGCCCCAGCATTTT. It specifies CASSFSGPGQPQHF. The variable domain in full, completed from reference TRBV7-2 and TRBJ1-5, reads GAGVSQSPSNKVTEKGKDVELRCDPISGHTALYWYRQSLGQGLEFLIYFQGNSAPDKSGLPSDRFSAERTGGSVSTLTIQRTQQEDSAVYLCASSFSGPGQPQHFGDGTRLSIL.

The chain uses TRBV3-1 (or the pseudogene TRBV3-2) and TRBJ1-1, with TRBD1 identical over 7 bases. V lost 4 bases, J lost 4 bases, and 3 bases stayed unmatched. This CDR3 has 13 residues. Germline lookup yields CDR1 LGHDT and CDR2 YNNKEL (reference sequence). The CDR3 protein is CASSPAGGTEAFF. The CDR3 DNA is TGTGCCAGCAGCCCAGCAGGGGGCACTGAAGCTTTCTTT.

The chain couples TRBV5-1 to TRBJ2-7; 9 bases are a match to TRBD1. J gave up 6 bases and V 2 bases, and 3 bases lay outside the gene matches. Germline V gene sequence: CDR1 SGHRS, CDR2 YFSETQ. The CDR3 loop spans 13 amino acids. This chain's CDR3 is CASSFGTGTEQYF. Written as DNA, the CDR3 is TGCGCCAGCAGCTTCGGGACAGGGACCGAGCAGTACTTC.

The chain combines TRBV18 with TRBJ2-5, with D hard to call. The germline V gene encodes CDR1 KGHSH and CDR2 LQKENI. This CDR3 comprises 15 residues. The germline V and J ends were trimmed by 0 bases and 2 bases, with 10 bases remaining between them. For the CDR3, the DNA is TGTGCCAGCTCACCACCCGGTCTTTTTCAAGAGACCCAGTACTTC. Translated, it gives CASSPPGLFQETQYF.

CDR3 amino acids: CASSYPPRGTDTQYF. In DNA, the CDR3 is TGTGCCAGCAGTTACCCCCCTAGGGGGACAGATACGCAGTATTTT. V usage is TRBV6-6 and J usage is TRBJ2-3, with D possibly being TRBD1 (6 bases). The CDR3 totals 15 residues. Germline V gene sequence: CDR1 MNHNY, CDR2 SVGAGI (reference sequence). V was shortened by 2 bases and J by 3 bases, with 12 bases between the two germline ends.

CDR3 in amino acids: CASSPTGANVLTF. In DNA form, the CDR3 reads TGTGCCAGTAGTCCCACTGGGGCCAACGTCCTGACTTTC. V and J are TRBV19 and TRBJ2-6, with no clear D. The CDR3 loop spans 13 amino acids. Between the trimmed V and J ends, which lost 5 bases and 2 bases, there was a span of 4 bases. The germline gives CDR1 LNHDA, CDR2 SQIVND (reference sequence).

DNA of the CDR3: TGTGCCAGCAGTGAGATGGGACAAGGAAATCAGCCCCAGCATTTT. Its protein is CASSEMGQGNQPQHF. The chain couples TRBV6-1 to TRBJ1-5, with D possibly being TRBD1 (6 bases). V gave up 3 bases and J gave up 4 bases, with 13 bases separating them. Per the germline V gene, CDR1 is MNHNS and CDR2 is SASEGT. CDR3 length equals 15 residues.

The table lists this clone with a few counts. This chain links TRBV3-1 (or the pseudogene TRBV3-2) with TRBJ2-2, with 12 bases matching TRBD2. The germline V gene encodes CDR1 LGHDT and CDR2 YNNKEL (reference sequence). This CDR3 has 15 amino acids. Trimming at V came to 4 bases and at J to 6 bases, leaving 3 bases not matched to a gene. CDR3 bases: TGTGCCAGCAGCCTTCCTAGCGGGGGGGCCGGGGAGCTGTTTTTT. As protein: CASSLPSGGAGELFF.

Of note for this clone: Other DNA sequences in the sample encode the same CDR3. The CDR3 region is CASSQGHSGNTIYF. The CDR3 coding sequence is TGTGCCAGCAGCCAAGGACACTCTGGAAACACCATATATTTT. The chain has TRBV3-1 (or the pseudogene TRBV3-2) and TRBJ1-3, with D unclear. Germline V gene lookup returns CDR1 LGHDT and CDR2 YNNKEL (reference sequence). The CDR3 loop spans 14 amino acids. V shed 1 base and J shed 0 bases, with 4 bases lying between them.

Here the CDR3 reads CASSFSDGGLQFF. In DNA, the CDR3 is TGTGCCAGCAGTTTCTCGGACGGAGGACTACAGTTCTTC. The rearrangement links TRBV12-3 or TRBV12-4 to TRBJ2-1; possibly TRBD2 for D (6 bases). The V end was cut by 3 bases, the J end by 13 bases, with 16 bases between. The CDR3 is 13 residues long.

Concerning this clone itself: One end of the junction does not line up with germline, which may come from a read error. The gene calls are TRBV18 and TRBJ2-1, with TRBD1 as a possible D gene (6 bases). Germline-derived CDR1 and CDR2 are KGHSH and LQKENI. This CDR3 contains 11 residues. The chain's CDR3 is CASSPRTEPFF. CDR3 nucleotides: TGTGCCAGCTCACCAAGGACAGAGCCGTTCTTC.

The rearrangement uses TRBV2 and TRBJ2-7; 15 positions match TRBD2. The CDR3 runs to 16 residues. Losses at the gene ends were 4 bases for V and 7 bases for J; bases not matched to a gene: 8. The germline CDR1 and CDR2 sequences are SNHLY and FYNNEI. The CDR3 sequence: CASSGTSGGAHGEQYF. DNA of the CDR3: TGTGCCAGCAGTGGGACTAGCGGGGGGGCCCATGGAGAGCAGTACTTC.

The chain employs TRBV13 and TRBJ1-1; D is undetermined. CDR3 length: 13 amino acids. V was trimmed by 4 bases and J by 0 bases, leaving 6 bases between them. Germline V CDR1 and CDR2: PRHDT, FYEKMQ (reference sequence). CDR3 region: CASSSTLNTEAFF. CDR3 nucleotide sequence: TGTGCCAGCAGCTCGACACTGAACACTGAAGCTTTCTTT.

V and J are TRBV7-2 and TRBJ2-1; 10 bases align to TRBD1. The length of the CDR3 is 15 residues. V lost 5 bases to trimming and J lost 6 bases; unmatched junction nucleotides: 7. CDR1 and CDR2 from the germline V gene are SGHTA and FQGNSA. This chain's CDR3 is CASSPRTGGFNEQFF. The CDR3, as DNA: TGTGCCAGCAGCCCCAGGACAGGGGGATTCAATGAGCAGTTCTTC.

The chain is built from TRBV19 and TRBJ1-1; 7 positions match TRBD1. V shed 5 bases and J 6 bases; nucleotides not matched to a gene: 6. The germline V gene has CDR1 LNHDA and CDR2 SQIVND (reference sequence). This CDR3 has 13 residues. The CDR3 DNA reads TGTGCCAGTAGTCGACAGGGAAGGGCTGAAGCTTTCTTT. It specifies CASSRQGRAEAFF.